This T cell receptor beta chain was recovered during a study of molecular identifiers for immune sequencing clone quantification. Per the germline V gene, CDR1 is DFQATT and CDR2 is SNEGSKA (reference sequence). The CDR3 sequence is 14 residues long. The trim removed 3 bases at V and 6 bases at J, leaving 7 bases unmatched. MiXCR, run by TCRdb on the PCR reads, gives a single entry per CDR3 protein. The profile covers about 640,000 distinct CDR3 sequences, with less than 20% appearing a single time and 0.85% taken by the ten largest. Sorting was used to obtain naive CD8 T cells (CD8+CD4-CCR7+CD45RA+).

The J gene is TRBJ2-1, the V gene TRBV20-1, with TRBD2 matching 8 bases. The sequencing sample was made of naive CD8+ T cells from blood, with Jurkat cell RNA spiked in. The sample's subset: FACS-sorted CD8+CD4-CCR7+CD45RA+ naive T cells. This TCR derives from a human donor in good health. Some libraries in this study had Jurkat cell RNA spiked in. CDR3 residues: CSASGRGGINEQFF. The CDR3 DNA sequence: TGCAGTGCTAGTGGACGGGGGGGCATCAATGAGCAGTTCTTC.